This TCR beta chain was observed in a study of CD8+ T cells in alopecia areata. Germline V gene lookup returns CDR1 MGHDK and CDR2 SYGVNS. The CDR3 runs to 13 residues. Between the trimmed V and J ends, which lost 2 bases and 2 bases, there was a span of 6 bases. The treatment was: oral pan-JAK inhibitor, 5-10 mg twice daily. Obtained from alopecia areata patients were lesional scalp punch biopsies along with peripheral blood. Extraction and reverse transcription of RNA yielded cDNA as the sequencing template. Assay: immunoSEQ multiplex PCR; the TCRdb copy retains only in-frame clones and omits some. The sample gives 200,000 or so clones, roughly two fifths of which show up once; roughly 2.6% is in the top ten.

The sequence derives from a human donor with alopecia areata. The V gene is TRBV25-1, the J gene TRBJ2-5; TRBD2 might be the D (5 bases). The input for sequencing was CD4+ T cells sorted from blood, taken at approximately week 36, from a patient treated with tofacitinib. The DNA of the CDR3 is TGTGCCAGCAGTGAAGGGGAGCAAGAGACCCAGTACTTC. Its protein product is CASSEGEQETQYF. Based on the CDR3 plus reference TRBV25-1 and TRBJ2-5, the full variable domain is EADIYQTPRYLVIGTGKKITLECSQTMGHDKMYWYQQDPGMELHLIHYSYGVNSTEKGDLSSESTVSRIRTEHFPLTLESARPSHTSQYLCASSEGEQETQYFGPGTRLLVL.